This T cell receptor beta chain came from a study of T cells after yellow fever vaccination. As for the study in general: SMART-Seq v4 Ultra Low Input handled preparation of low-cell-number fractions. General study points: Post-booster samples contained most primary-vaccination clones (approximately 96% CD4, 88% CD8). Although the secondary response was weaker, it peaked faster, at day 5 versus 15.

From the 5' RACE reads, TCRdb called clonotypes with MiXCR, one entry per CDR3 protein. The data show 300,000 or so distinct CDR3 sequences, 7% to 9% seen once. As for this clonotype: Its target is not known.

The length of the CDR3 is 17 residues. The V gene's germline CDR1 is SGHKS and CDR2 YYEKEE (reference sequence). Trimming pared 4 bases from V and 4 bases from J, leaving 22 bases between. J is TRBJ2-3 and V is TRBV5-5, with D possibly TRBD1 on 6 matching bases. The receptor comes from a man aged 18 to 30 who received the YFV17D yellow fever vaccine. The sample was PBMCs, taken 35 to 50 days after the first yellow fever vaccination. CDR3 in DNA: TGTGCCAGCAGCCCCGGCCCGGGACACGATGACCCAGATACGCAGTATTTT. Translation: CASSPGPGHDDPDTQYF. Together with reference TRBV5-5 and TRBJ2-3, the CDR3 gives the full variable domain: DAGVTQSPTHLIKTRGQQVTLRCSPISGHKSVSWYQQVLGQGPQFIFQYYEKEERGRGNFPDRFSARQFPNYSSELNVNALLLGDSALYLCASSPGPGHDDPDTQYFGPGTRLTVL.